One and the same sample provided the 28 T cell receptor beta chains below, sequenced in a study of T cells in tumors after PD-1 blockade. Repertoires were generated with immunoSEQ multiplex PCR, while TCRdb's copy carries only in-frame clones and drops some. The data contain around 14,000 clones, about 66% of them singletons. Source: tumor tissue, taken after anti-PD-1 treatment. Receptor source: a human donor with cutaneous squamous cell carcinoma.

This clone was seen a handful of times. The rearrangement uses TRBV7-8 and TRBJ1-6; 7 nucleotides align to TRBD1. The CDR3 length is 16 residues. With 5 bases clipped from V and 10 bases from J, the junction kept 14 bases outside the gene matches. Germline V CDR1 and CDR2: SGHVS, FQNEAQ. The CDR3 here is CASSPRKTGWGSPLHF. The CDR3 DNA follows: TGTGCCAGCAGCCCGCGAAAGACAGGGTGGGGCTCACCCCTCCACTTT. Combining the CDR3 with reference TRBV7-8 and TRBJ1-6 gives the whole variable domain GAGVSQSPRYKVAKRGQDVALRCDPISGHVSLFWYQQALGQGPEFLTYFQNEAQLDKSGLPSDRFFAERPEGSVSTLKIQRTQQEDSAVYLCASSPRKTGWGSPLHFGNGTRLTVT.

The chain uses TRBV6-5 and TRBJ2-1; a possible D gene is TRBD2 (5 bases). The germline CDR1 and CDR2 sequences are MNHEY and SVGAGI. CDR3 size: 15 residues. Trimming cost V 6 bases and J 5 bases, with 17 bases left between them. The CDR3 DNA follows: TGTGCCAGCAGGAGGGAGTTTTGGGCCGACAATGAGCAGTTCTTC. It encodes CASRREFWADNEQFF.

The V and J genes are TRBV15 and TRBJ2-7; D might be TRBD2 (5 bases). There are 17 residues in the CDR3. Germline CDR1 and CDR2: LNHNV and YYDKDF (reference sequence). V lost 0 bases and J lost 0, with 15 bases in between. The CDR3, as DNA: TGTGCCACCAGCAGAGAAGCGGCGGCTAGGAGCTCCTACGAGCAGTACTTC. This translates into CATSREAAARSSYEQYF.

This chain links TRBV21-1 with TRBJ2-7; the listed D gene, TRBD2, was not tested against the DNA. TRBV21-1 is flagged as a pseudogene. The CDR3 sequence is 12 residues long. CDR3 amino acids: CASRGGSYEQYF. The CDR3 DNA follows: TGTGCCAGCAGGGGGGGCTCCTACGAGCAGTACTTC.

CDR3 region: CASSPRAISEAFF. The CDR3 DNA sequence: TGTGCCAGTAGTCCCCGGGCTATTTCTGAAGCTTTCTTT. The V and J genes are TRBV19 and TRBJ1-1; unclear D gene. The V gene's germline CDR1 is LNHDA and CDR2 SQIVND (reference sequence). Trimming took 5 bases from V and 6 from J, leaving 13 bases between them. There are 13 residues in the CDR3.

The chain links TRBV19 to TRBJ2-2, with 10 bases matching TRBD2. Per germline, CDR1 LNHDA and CDR2 SQIVND (reference sequence). CDR3 length: 18 amino acids. Losses at the gene ends were 6 bases for V and 8 bases for J; bases not matched to a gene: 18. The CDR3 nucleotides are TGTGCCAGTAGCCGCGCCACTAGCGGGGCTCGACTGTCTGGGGAGCTGTTTTTT. This encodes CASSRATSGARLSGELFF.

This clone is categorized as medium-sized. This chain connects TRBV7-9 to TRBJ1-2; no firm D call. This CDR3 is built from 12 residues. Trimming took 1 base from V and 6 from J, leaving 6 bases between them. Germline CDR1 is SEHNR and CDR2 is FQNEAQ (reference sequence). CDR3 region: CASSLGEHGYTF. DNA for the CDR3: TGTGCCAGCAGCTTAGGGGAGCATGGCTACACCTTC.

V and J are TRBV20-1 and TRBJ1-4; possible D gene TRBD1, 6 bases. The germline V and J ends were trimmed by 3 bases and 4 bases, with 18 bases remaining between them. The CDR3 sequence is 16 residues long. Germline-derived CDR1 and CDR2 are DFQATT and SNEGSKA (reference sequence). CDR3: CSASHTPDSYNEKLFF. The DNA for the CDR3 is TGCAGTGCTAGTCATACACCGGACAGCTATAATGAAAAACTGTTTTTT.

This clone qualifies as medium-sized. The chain links TRBV11-3 to TRBJ1-2; maybe TRBD1 (5 bases). CDR1 is SGHNT and CDR2 is YENEEA in the germline V gene. The CDR3 is 15 amino acids. V was cut by 5 bases and J by 2 bases, with 15 bases left in between. The CDR3 sequence is CASSKGPTINYGYTF. The CDR3 region has the DNA TGTGCCAGCAGCAAGGGGCCGACAATAAACTATGGCTACACCTTC.

V usage is TRBV7-3 and J usage is TRBJ2-7, with D perhaps assigned TRBD1 or TRBD2 (5 bases each). The V and J ends lost 1 base and 5 bases respectively, with 15 bases between them. Germline values: CDR1 SGHTA, CDR2 FQGTGA. This CDR3 is built from 15 residues. CDR3: CASSLKGSFHHEQYF. The CDR3 nucleotides are TGTGCCAGCAGCTTAAAGGGGAGCTTTCACCACGAGCAGTACTTC.

This clone was seen only a few times. The genes are TRBV18 and TRBJ2-2; maybe TRBD1 (5 bases). Germline CDR1 KGHSH, CDR2 LQKENI. With 0 bases removed from V and 2 bases from J, the gap between germline ends came to 13 bases. This CDR3 has 17 residues. The CDR3 is CASSPPRSGPNTGELFF. CDR3 coding DNA: TGTGCCAGCTCACCACCGAGGTCAGGGCCTAACACCGGGGAGCTGTTTTTT. Full variable domain (rest looked up from reference TRBV18 and TRBJ2-2): NAGVMQNPRHLVRRRGQEARLRCSPMKGHSHVYWYRQLPEEGLKFMVYLQKENIIDESGMPKERFSAEFPKEGPSILRIQQVVRGDSAAYFCASSPPRSGPNTGELFFGEGSRLTVL.

This clone was counted between two and nine times. The chain links TRBV5-1 to TRBJ2-5; D possibly corresponds to TRBD1 (6 bases). The CDR3 is 15 residues long. Trimming removed 3 bases from V and 5 bases from J, with 17 bases in between. Germline V gives CDR1 SGHRS, CDR2 YFSETQ. CDR3 sequence: CASSYNPQGKETQYF. The CDR3 nucleotides read TGCGCCAGCAGCTACAATCCACAGGGTAAGGAGACCCAGTACTTC.

The chain uses TRBV6-1 and TRBJ1-5; 7 nucleotides agree with TRBD1. CDR3 length: 14 amino acids. The junction had 0 bases not matched to a gene; V was cut back by 3 bases and J by 1 base. Germline values: CDR1 MNHNS, CDR2 SASEGT. CDR3 bases: TGTGCCAGCAGTGAGGGACAGAGCAATCAGCCCCAGCATTTT. Protein: CASSEGQSNQPQHF.

The J gene is TRBJ1-1, the V gene TRBV25-1; D not resolved. Per the germline V gene, CDR1 is MGHDK and CDR2 is SYGVNS. The CDR3 is made up of 12 amino acids. V was clipped by 11 bases and J by 0 bases, with 10 bases between them. CDR3 in DNA: TGTGCCGGACCCGACCTGAACACTGAAGCTTTCTTT. This encodes CAGPDLNTEAFF.

This clone was counted once. The gene calls are TRBV5-4 and TRBJ2-2, with no clear D. Looked up from germline, CDR1 is SGHNT and CDR2 is YYREEE (reference sequence). V was cut by 2 bases and J by 7 bases, with 6 bases left in between. CDR3 length: 12 residues. CDR3 nucleotides: TGTGCCAGCAGCTTTTTTCACGGGGAGCTGTTTTTT. Translation: CASSFFHGELFF.

This chain joins TRBV6-2 or TRBV6-3 and TRBJ2-3; 9 nucleotides align to TRBD1. The junction had 8 bases not matched to a gene; V was cut back by 5 bases and J by 2 bases. The V gene's germline CDR1 is MNHEY and CDR2 SVGEGT. This CDR3 has 16 residues. The chain's CDR3 is CASSPGTGFFTDTQYF. The DNA of the CDR3 is TGTGCCAGCAGTCCCGGGACAGGGTTTTTCACAGATACGCAGTATTTT.

The chain's CDR3 is CASSEGNQPQHF. In nucleotides, the CDR3 is TGTGCCAGCAGTGAAGGGAATCAGCCCCAGCATTTT. The chain carries TRBV25-1 and TRBJ1-5; D gene unclear. Germline V CDR1 and CDR2: MGHDK, SYGVNS. This CDR3 is 12 amino acids long. V shed 2 bases and J shed 4 bases, with 3 bases lying between them. Using reference TRBV25-1 and TRBJ1-5 for the parts outside the CDR3, the full variable domain is EADIYQTPRYLVIGTGKKITLECSQTMGHDKMYWYQQDPGMELHLIHYSYGVNSTEKGDLSSESTVSRIRTEHFPLTLESARPSHTSQYLCASSEGNQPQHFGDGTRLSIL.

This chain uses TRBV28 with TRBJ2-1; TRBD1 is a possible D gene (6 bases). V was cut by 5 bases and J by 3 bases, with 14 bases left in between. The length of the CDR3 is 15 residues. Looked up from germline, CDR1 is MDHEN and CDR2 is SYDVKM. CDR3 in DNA: TGTGCCAGCAGTAAAACCGGGACATACTACAATGAGCAGTTCTTC. Translating it yields CASSKTGTYYNEQFF.

This rearrangement joins TRBV30 to TRBJ1-3; D is unclear. This CDR3 is 12 amino acids long. Germline V gene data show CDR1 as GTSNPN and CDR2 as SVGIG (reference sequence). V was trimmed by 5 bases and J by 0 bases, leaving 5 bases between them. The CDR3 bases are TGTGCCTGGGTACTCTCTGGAAACACCATATATTTT. It is translated as CAWVLSGNTIYF.

The V and J genes are TRBV28 and TRBJ2-7; TRBD2 aligns across 13 bases. The CDR3 is 15 residues long. Germline V gene sequence: CDR1 MDHEN, CDR2 SYDVKM. V gave up 3 bases and J gave up 7 bases; unmatched junction bases: 6. CDR3 residues: CASSFPGLAGREQYF. The CDR3 DNA is TGTGCCAGCAGTTTCCCGGGACTAGCGGGACGGGAGCAGTACTTC.

This chain joins TRBV5-4 and TRBJ2-3, with TRBD2 identical over 11 bases. V lost 0 bases and J lost 13; bases outside the gene matches: 13. The CDR3 loop spans 16 amino acids. Germline lookup yields CDR1 SGHNT and CDR2 YYREEE (reference sequence). CDR3 nucleotide sequence: TGTGCCAGCAGCTTGGGGCTAGCGGGGGGACAACGTGGGGAGTATTTT. The encoded protein is CASSLGLAGGQRGEYF.

The chain uses TRBV28 and TRBJ2-5; D gene uncertain. The germline CDR1 and CDR2 sequences are MDHEN and SYDVKM. Trimming cost V 4 bases and J 1 base, with 4 bases left between them. The CDR3 totals 12 residues. The CDR3 spells CASSSSQETQYF. CDR3 DNA sequence: TGTGCCAGCAGTTCTTCCCAAGAGACCCAGTACTTC.

This chain uses TRBV9 with TRBJ2-2; D is ambiguous. Germline CDR1 and CDR2: SGDLS and YYNGEE. Trimming removed 4 bases from V and 1 base from J, with 11 bases in between. The CDR3 runs to 15 residues. In nucleotides, the CDR3 is TGTGCCAGCAGCTATGCCGGGTTGAACACCGGGGAGCTGTTTTTT. This translates into CASSYAGLNTGELFF.

This chain joins TRBV24-1 and TRBJ2-1; 9 bases are a match to TRBD2. V trimming: 1 base; J trimming: 2 bases; junction bases outside the gene matches: 2. Germline V gene sequence: CDR1 KGHDR, CDR2 SFDVKD. The CDR3 spans 16 residues. CDR3 sequence (DNA): TGTGCCACCAGTGATTTCAGCGGGAGGCCCTACAATGAGCAGTTCTTC. Protein product: CATSDFSGRPYNEQFF.

The V gene is TRBV23-1, the J gene TRBJ2-1; the match to TRBD1 covers 9 bases. TRBV23-1 belongs to the ORF category, with a function that is uncertain. This CDR3 has 14 residues. Trimming removed 2 bases from V and 12 bases from J; junction bases left unmatched: 8. CDR3 coding DNA: TGCGCCAGCAGTCAAAATCGTACAGGGGGCTTGCAGTTCTTC. Translated, it gives CASSQNRTGGLQFF.

The J gene is TRBJ2-3, the V gene TRBV15, with 8 bases fitting TRBD2. In germline, CDR1 is LNHNV, CDR2 YYDKDF (reference sequence). V was pared by 5 bases and J by 0 bases, with 7 bases of the junction left unmatched. The CDR3 sequence is 16 residues long. For the CDR3, the DNA is TGTGCCACCAGCCGTCGGGTAGCGGGAAGCACAGATACGCAGTATTTT. Translated: CATSRRVAGSTDTQYF.

This clone was observed a handful of times. The chain joins TRBV6-4 to TRBJ2-1; D may be TRBD1 or TRBD2 (5 bases each). Trimming left V 6 bases short and J 9 bases short, with 36 bases between. The CDR3 has 20 amino acids. Looked up from germline, CDR1 is MRHNA and CDR2 is SNTAGT. CDR3 region: CASRANLDTEEGEFNIEQFF. The CDR3, as DNA: TGTGCCAGCAGGGCCAACCTGGACACGGAGGAAGGGGAATTCAATATTGAGCAGTTCTTC.

The rearrangement uses TRBV7-8 and TRBJ2-1; D gene ambiguous. This CDR3 is built from 11 residues. V was shortened by 1 base and J by 9 bases, with 4 bases between the two germline ends. In germline, CDR1 is SGHVS, CDR2 FQNEAQ. The CDR3 coding sequence is TGTGCCAGCAGCTTAGAAGGTGAGCAGTTCTTC. As protein: CASSLEGEQFF.